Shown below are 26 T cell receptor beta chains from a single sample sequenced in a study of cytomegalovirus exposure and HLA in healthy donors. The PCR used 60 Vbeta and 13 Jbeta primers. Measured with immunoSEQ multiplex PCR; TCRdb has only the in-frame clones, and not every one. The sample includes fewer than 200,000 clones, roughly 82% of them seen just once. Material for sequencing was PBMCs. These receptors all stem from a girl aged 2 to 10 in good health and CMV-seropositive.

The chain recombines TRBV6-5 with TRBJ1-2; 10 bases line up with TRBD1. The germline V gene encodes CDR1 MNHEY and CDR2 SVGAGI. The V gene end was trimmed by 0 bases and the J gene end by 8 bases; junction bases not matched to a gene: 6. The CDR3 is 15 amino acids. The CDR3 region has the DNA TGTGCCAGCAGTTACTCCAGACAGGGGGCAGGGGGCTACACCTTC. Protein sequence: CASSYSRQGAGGYTF.

This CDR3 is CASLYNEQFF. The CDR3 coding sequence is TGTGCCAGCCTCTACAATGAGCAGTTCTTC. The gene calls are TRBV2 and TRBJ2-1, with D hard to call. Germline V gene lookup returns CDR1 SNHLY and CDR2 FYNNEI. The CDR3 loop spans 10 amino acids. V dropped 8 bases and J dropped 3 bases, with 2 bases sitting between them. Variable domain in full (rest from reference TRBV2 and TRBJ2-1): EPEVTQTPSHQVTQMGQEVILRCVPISNHLYFYWYRQILGQKVEFLVSFYNNEISEKSEIFDDQFSVERPDGSNFTLKIRSTKLEDSAMYFCASLYNEQFFGPGTRLTVL.

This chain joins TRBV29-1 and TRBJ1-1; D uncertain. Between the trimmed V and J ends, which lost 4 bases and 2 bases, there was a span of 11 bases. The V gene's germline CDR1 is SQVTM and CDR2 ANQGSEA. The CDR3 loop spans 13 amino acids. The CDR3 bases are TGCAGCGTTGTCTACAGCCTTAACACTGAAGCTTTCTTT. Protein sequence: CSVVYSLNTEAFF. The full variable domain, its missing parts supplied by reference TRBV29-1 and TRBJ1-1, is SAVISQKPSRDICQRGTSLTIQCQVDSQVTMMFWYRQQPGQSLTLIATANQGSEATYESGFVIDKFPISRPNLTFSTLTVSNMSPEDSSIYLCSVVYSLNTEAFFGQGTRLTVV.

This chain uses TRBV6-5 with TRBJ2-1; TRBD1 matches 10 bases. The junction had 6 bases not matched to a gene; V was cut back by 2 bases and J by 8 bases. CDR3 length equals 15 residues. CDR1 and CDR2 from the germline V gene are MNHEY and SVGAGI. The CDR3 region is CASSYGTGDSDEQFF. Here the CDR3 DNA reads TGTGCCAGCAGTTACGGGACAGGGGATTCGGATGAGCAGTTCTTC.

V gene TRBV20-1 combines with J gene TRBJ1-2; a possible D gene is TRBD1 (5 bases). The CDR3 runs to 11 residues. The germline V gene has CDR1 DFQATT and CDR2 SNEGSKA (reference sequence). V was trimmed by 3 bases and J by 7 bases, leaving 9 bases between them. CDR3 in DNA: TGCAGTGCTAGTTTGCAGGGTGGCTACACCTTC. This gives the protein CSASLQGGYTF.

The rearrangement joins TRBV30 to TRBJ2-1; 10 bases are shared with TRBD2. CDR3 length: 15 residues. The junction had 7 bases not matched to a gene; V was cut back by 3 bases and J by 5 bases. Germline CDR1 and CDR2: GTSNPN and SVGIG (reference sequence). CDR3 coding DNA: TGTGCCTGGAGCGAAGGGACTAGCGAGAACAATGAGCAGTTCTTC. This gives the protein CAWSEGTSENNEQFF.

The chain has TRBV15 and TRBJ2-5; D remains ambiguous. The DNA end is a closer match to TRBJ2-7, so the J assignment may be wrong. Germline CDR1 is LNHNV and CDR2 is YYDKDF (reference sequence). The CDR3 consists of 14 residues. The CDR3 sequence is CATSRGHGTYEQYF. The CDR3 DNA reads TGTGCCACCAGCAGGGGCCACGGTACCTACGAGCAGTACTTC.

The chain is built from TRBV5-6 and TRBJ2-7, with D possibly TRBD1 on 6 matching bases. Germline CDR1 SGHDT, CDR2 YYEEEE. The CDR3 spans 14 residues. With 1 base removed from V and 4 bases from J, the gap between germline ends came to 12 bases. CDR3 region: CASSLYHRAYEQYF. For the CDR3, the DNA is TGTGCCAGCAGCTTGTACCACAGGGCGTACGAGCAGTACTTC.

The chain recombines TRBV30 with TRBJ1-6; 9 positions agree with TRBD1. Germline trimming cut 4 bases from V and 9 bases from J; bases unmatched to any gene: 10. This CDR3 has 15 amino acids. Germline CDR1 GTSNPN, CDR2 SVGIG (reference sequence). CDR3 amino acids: CAWMSGQGFGSPLHF. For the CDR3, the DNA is TGTGCCTGGATGTCGGGACAGGGTTTCGGTTCACCCCTCCACTTT.

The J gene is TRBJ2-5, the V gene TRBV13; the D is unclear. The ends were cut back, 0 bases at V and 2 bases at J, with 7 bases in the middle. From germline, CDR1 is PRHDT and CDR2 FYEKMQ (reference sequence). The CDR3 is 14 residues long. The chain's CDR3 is CASSLGGQQETQYF. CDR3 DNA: TGTGCCAGCAGCTTAGGGGGCCAGCAAGAGACCCAGTACTTC.

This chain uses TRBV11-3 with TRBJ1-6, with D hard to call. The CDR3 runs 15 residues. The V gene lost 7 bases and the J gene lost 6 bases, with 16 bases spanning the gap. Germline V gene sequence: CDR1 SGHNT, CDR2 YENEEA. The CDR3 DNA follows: TGTGCCAGCAATGGGTGGGCAGACCTTAATTCACCCCTCCACTTT. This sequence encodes CASNGWADLNSPLHF.

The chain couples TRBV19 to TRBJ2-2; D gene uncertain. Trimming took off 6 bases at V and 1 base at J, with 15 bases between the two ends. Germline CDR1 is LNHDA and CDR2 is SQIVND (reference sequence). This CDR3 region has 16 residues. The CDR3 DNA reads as TGTGCCAGTAGGGCCTCTTGGCAGTTGAACACCGGGGAGCTGTTTTTT. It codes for CASRASWQLNTGELFF.

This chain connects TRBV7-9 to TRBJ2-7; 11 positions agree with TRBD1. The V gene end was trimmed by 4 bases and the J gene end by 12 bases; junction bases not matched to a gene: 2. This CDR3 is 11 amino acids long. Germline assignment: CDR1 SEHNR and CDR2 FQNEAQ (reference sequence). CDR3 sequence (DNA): TGTGCCAGCAGCTCGGGGACAGGGGGGTACTTC. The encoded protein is CASSSGTGGYF.

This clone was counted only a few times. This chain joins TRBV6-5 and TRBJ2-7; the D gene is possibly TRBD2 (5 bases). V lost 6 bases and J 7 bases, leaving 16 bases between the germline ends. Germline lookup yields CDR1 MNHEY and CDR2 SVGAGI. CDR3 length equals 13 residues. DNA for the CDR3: TGTGCCAGCAGACGAACTAGAAGGCATGAGCAGTACTTC. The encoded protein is CASRRTRRHEQYF.

The DNA of the CDR3 is TGCGCCAGCAGCTTGCTCTCCTACGAGCAGTACTTC. Its translation is CASSLLSYEQYF. The chain is built from TRBV5-1 and TRBJ2-5; D ambiguous. The DNA end lines up better with TRBJ2-7; the J call may be wrong. The germline gives CDR1 SGHRS, CDR2 YFSETQ. The length of the CDR3 is 12 residues.

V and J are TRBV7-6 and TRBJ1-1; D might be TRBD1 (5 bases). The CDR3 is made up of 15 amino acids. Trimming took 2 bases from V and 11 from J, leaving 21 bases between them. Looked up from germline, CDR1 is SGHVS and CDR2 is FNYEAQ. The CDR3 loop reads CASSLRSGPALGAFF. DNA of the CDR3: TGTGCCAGCAGCTTAAGGTCAGGGCCAGCCTTGGGGGCTTTCTTT.

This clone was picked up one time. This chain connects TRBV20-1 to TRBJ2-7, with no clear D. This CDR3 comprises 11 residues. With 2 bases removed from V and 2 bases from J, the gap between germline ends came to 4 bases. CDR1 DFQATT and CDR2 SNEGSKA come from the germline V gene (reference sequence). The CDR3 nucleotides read TGCAGTGCTAGACAGACCTACGAGCAGTACTTC. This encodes CSARQTYEQYF.

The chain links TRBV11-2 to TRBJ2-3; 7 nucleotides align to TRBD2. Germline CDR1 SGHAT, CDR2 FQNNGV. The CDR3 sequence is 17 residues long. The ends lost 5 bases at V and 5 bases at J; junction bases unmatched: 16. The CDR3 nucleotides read TGTGCCAGCAGCCCGGGGATGGGGGGGAGGGGAGGAGATACGCAGTATTTT. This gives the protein CASSPGMGGRGGDTQYF.

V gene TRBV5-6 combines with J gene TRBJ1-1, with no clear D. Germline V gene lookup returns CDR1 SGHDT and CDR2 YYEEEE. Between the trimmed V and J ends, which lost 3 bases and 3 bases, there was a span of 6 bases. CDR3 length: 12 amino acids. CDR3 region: CASSSQYTEAFF. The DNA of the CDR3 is TGTGCCAGCAGCTCACAGTACACTGAAGCTTTCTTT.

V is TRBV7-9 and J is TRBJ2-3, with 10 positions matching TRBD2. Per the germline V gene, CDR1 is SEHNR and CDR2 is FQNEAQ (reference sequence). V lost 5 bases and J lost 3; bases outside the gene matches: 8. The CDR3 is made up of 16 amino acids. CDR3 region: CASSPSGSSATDTQYF. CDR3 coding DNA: TGTGCCAGCAGCCCTAGCGGGAGTTCGGCGACAGATACGCAGTATTTT.

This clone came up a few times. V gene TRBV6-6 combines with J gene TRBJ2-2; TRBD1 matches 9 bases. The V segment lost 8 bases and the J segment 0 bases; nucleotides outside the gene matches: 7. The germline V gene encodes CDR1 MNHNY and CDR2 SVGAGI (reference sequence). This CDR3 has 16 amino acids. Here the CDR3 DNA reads TGTGCCAGCCTCACAGGGGGCGCTTCGAACACCGGGGAGCTGTTTTTT. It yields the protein CASLTGGASNTGELFF.

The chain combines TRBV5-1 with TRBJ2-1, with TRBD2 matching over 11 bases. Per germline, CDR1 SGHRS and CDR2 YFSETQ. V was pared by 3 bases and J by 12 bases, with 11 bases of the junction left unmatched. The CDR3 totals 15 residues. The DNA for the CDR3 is TGCGCCAGCAGCTCCGTAAGGGGACTAGCGGACGGGCAGTTCTTC. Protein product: CASSSVRGLADGQFF.

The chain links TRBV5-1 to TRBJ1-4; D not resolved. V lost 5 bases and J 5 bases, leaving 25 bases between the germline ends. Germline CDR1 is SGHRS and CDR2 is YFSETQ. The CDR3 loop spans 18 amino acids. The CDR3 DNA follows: TGCGCCAGCAGGGTAGCAGACCAATCTCTAATGAAAAATGAAAAACTGTTTTTT. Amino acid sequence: CASRVADQSLMKNEKLFF.

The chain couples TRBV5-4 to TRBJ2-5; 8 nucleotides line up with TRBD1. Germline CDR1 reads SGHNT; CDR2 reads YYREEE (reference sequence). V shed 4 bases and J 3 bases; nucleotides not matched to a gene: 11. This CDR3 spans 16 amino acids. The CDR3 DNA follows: TGTGCCAGCAGCCGCGTTCGGACAGGGACGGAAGAGACCCAGTACTTC. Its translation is CASSRVRTGTEETQYF. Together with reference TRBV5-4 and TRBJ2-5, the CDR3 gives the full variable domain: ETGVTQSPTHLIKTRGQQVTLRCSSQSGHNTVSWYQQALGQGPQFIFQYYREEENGRGNFPPRFSGLQFPNYSSELNVNALELDDSALYLCASSRVRTGTEETQYFGPGTRLLVL.

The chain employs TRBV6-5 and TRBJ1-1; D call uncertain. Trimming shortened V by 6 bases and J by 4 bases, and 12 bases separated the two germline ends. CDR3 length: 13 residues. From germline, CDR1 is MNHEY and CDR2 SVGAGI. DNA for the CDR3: TGTGCCAGCAGCCTCGGACGGGGCACTGAAGCTTTCTTT. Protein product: CASSLGRGTEAFF.

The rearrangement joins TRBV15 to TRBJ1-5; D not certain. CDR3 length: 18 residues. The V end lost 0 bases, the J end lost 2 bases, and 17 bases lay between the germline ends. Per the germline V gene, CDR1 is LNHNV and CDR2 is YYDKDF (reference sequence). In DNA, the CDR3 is TGTGCCACCAGCAGAGATACCGGACCCGGGAAGGGCAATCAGCCCCAGCATTTT. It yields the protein CATSRDTGPGKGNQPQHF. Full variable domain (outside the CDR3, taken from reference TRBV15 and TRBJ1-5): DAMVIQNPRYQVTQFGKPVTLSCSQTLNHNVMYWYQQKSSQAPKLLFHYYDKDFNNEADTPDNFQSRRPNTSFCFLDIRSPGLGDTAMYLCATSRDTGPGKGNQPQHFGDGTRLSIL.